Each of the 19 T cell receptor beta chains below was sequenced from the same sample in a study of metastatic and nonmetastatic thyroid tumors. TCRdb re-called clones from the PCR reads using MiXCR. This table has roughly 34,000 clones, about 15% appearing once. No patient had received any treatment before thyroid surgery. Sequenced input: blood. Receptor source: a male donor with papillary thyroid cancer or a benign thyroid nodule (not recorded which). Some clones in this sample may be carry-over from other donors' samples.

Many counts were recorded for this clone. The chain links TRBV18 to TRBJ2-7; 9 nucleotides agree with TRBD1. CDR1 and CDR2 from the germline V gene are KGHSH and LQKENI. This CDR3 region has 14 residues. V lost 2 bases and J lost 4; bases outside the gene matches: 3. The CDR3 protein is CASSPTGGEYEQYF. Here the CDR3 DNA reads TGTGCCAGCTCACCAACAGGGGGCGAGTACGAGCAGTACTTC.

This clone came up many times. The rearrangement joins TRBV6-2 or TRBV6-3 to TRBJ2-5; 12 bases line up with TRBD2. With V trimmed by 2 bases and J by 4 bases, 8 bases remained unmatched. From germline, CDR1 is MNHEY and CDR2 SVGEGT. The CDR3 runs 17 residues. CDR3 sequence: CASSYPLTSGRRETQYF. In nucleotides, the CDR3 is TGTGCCAGCAGTTACCCCCTCACTAGCGGGAGGCGAGAGACCCAGTACTTC.

This clone was found many times. The V call is TRBV4-2, the J call TRBJ2-7; 8 nucleotides match TRBD1. The V gene end was trimmed by 1 base and the J gene end by 2 bases; junction bases not matched to a gene: 4. The CDR3 extends over 15 amino acids. CDR1 and CDR2 (germline): LGHNA, YNFKEQ. The CDR3 here is CASSQGQGFTYEQYF. CDR3 nucleotides: TGTGCCAGCAGCCAAGGACAGGGGTTTACCTACGAGCAGTACTTC.

This clone showed up many times. The chain uses TRBV5-4 and TRBJ2-3; the D gene is possibly TRBD2 (5 bases). This CDR3 is 15 amino acids long. Per germline, CDR1 SGHNT and CDR2 YYREEE (reference sequence). V gave up 0 bases and J gave up 7 bases, with 15 bases separating them. CDR3 sequence: CASSLAREGANTQYF. CDR3 bases: TGTGCCAGCAGCTTGGCTCGGGAAGGCGCGAATACGCAGTATTTT.

There are many counts of this clone. V usage is TRBV2 and J usage is TRBJ1-5, with TRBD1 matching 10 bases. CDR3 length equals 16 residues. CDR1 and CDR2 from the germline V gene are SNHLY and FYNNEI. V shed 4 bases and J 4 bases; nucleotides not matched to a gene: 7. The CDR3 is CASSGQGAGMNQPQHF. CDR3 nucleotides: TGTGCCAGCAGTGGACAGGGGGCTGGGATGAATCAGCCCCAGCATTTT.

Ten or more counts support this clone. The junction does not match germline at one end; this may be a read error. This rearrangement joins TRBV4-2 to TRBJ1-1; the D gene is possibly TRBD1 (5 bases). This CDR3 comprises 12 residues. CDR1 is LGHNA and CDR2 is YNFKEQ in the germline V gene. The CDR3, as DNA: TGTGCCAGCAGCTCGGGACCCTCAGAGTTCCTCTTT. Residues: CASSSGPSEFLF.

This clone was seen a handful of times. Different DNA sequences within this sample yield the same CDR3. The gene calls are TRBV2 and TRBJ2-5; 9 nucleotides align to TRBD2. CDR3 length equals 14 residues. The germline CDR1 and CDR2 sequences are SNHLY and FYNNEI. Trimming took 6 bases from V and 5 from J; bases not matched to a gene: 7. In DNA, the CDR3 is TGTGCCAGCAGGACTAGCGGTAGAGGTGAGACCCAGTACTTC. As protein: CASRTSGRGETQYF.

This clone was detected ten times or more. This chain connects TRBV7-2 to TRBJ2-3, with D maybe TRBD2 (5 bases). The CDR3 spans 15 residues. CDR1 is SGHTA, CDR2 FQGNSA, per germline. Trimming removed 3 bases from V and 5 bases from J, with 15 bases in between. The CDR3 reads CASSFLAGGVDTQYF. CDR3 bases: TGTGCCAGCAGCTTTCTTGCGGGTGGGGTAGATACGCAGTATTTT.

Many counts were recorded for this clone. This chain connects TRBV19 to TRBJ2-1; TRBD2 agrees at 11 bases. The CDR3 is made up of 19 amino acids. Germline CDR1 LNHDA, CDR2 SQIVND (reference sequence). V gave up 5 bases and J gave up 6 bases; unmatched junction bases: 18. The DNA of the CDR3 is TGTGCCAGTAGTCCGGGGGCGCCGGGACTAGCGGACCGCGGCAATGAGCAGTTCTTC. This sequence encodes CASSPGAPGLADRGNEQFF.

This clone was observed many times. The chain has TRBV20-1 and TRBJ1-1; D possibly corresponds to TRBD1 (5 bases). CDR1 is DFQATT, CDR2 SNEGSKA, per germline (reference sequence). The CDR3 is made up of 14 amino acids. Deletions cut 6 bases from V and 0 bases from J, with 14 bases between. The CDR3 nucleotides read TGCAGTGCCGGGACCGGGGACTTGAACACTGAAGCTTTCTTT. It yields the protein CSAGTGDLNTEAFF.

This clone was counted many times. This same CDR3 is encoded by further DNA sequences in the sample. This chain connects TRBV19 to TRBJ1-5, with unresolved D. Germline values: CDR1 LNHDA, CDR2 SQIVND (reference sequence). The CDR3 is 17 amino acids. The V and J ends lost 3 bases and 0 bases respectively, with 15 bases between them. The CDR3: CASSMAVRVNSNQPQHF. CDR3 nucleotide sequence: TGTGCCAGTAGTATGGCAGTGCGGGTTAATAGCAATCAGCCCCAGCATTTT.

This clone was seen ten or more times. The gene calls are TRBV27 and TRBJ2-5, with a possible D match to TRBD2 (6 bases). Trimming shortened V by 5 bases and J by 5 bases, and 15 bases separated the two germline ends. The germline gives CDR1 MNHEY, CDR2 SMNVEV (reference sequence). The CDR3 totals 14 residues. The CDR3 region has the DNA TGTGCCAGCAGTCCCCAGGGACTCTGGGAGACCCAGTACTTC. Encoded protein: CASSPQGLWETQYF.

V is TRBV6-5 and J is TRBJ1-6; D unresolved. The CDR3 sequence is 15 residues long. Germline V CDR1 and CDR2: MNHEY, SVGAGI. V dropped 3 bases and J dropped 8 bases, with 14 bases sitting between them. The CDR3 region has the DNA TGTGCCAGCAGTTATGGTCAGACCCCCTATTCACCCCTCCACTTT. Protein: CASSYGQTPYSPLHF.

The table lists this clone with many counts. The V gene is TRBV4-2, the J gene TRBJ1-6; no reliable D call. V lost 1 base to trimming and J lost 9 bases, with 4 bases between them. Germline CDR1 reads LGHNA; CDR2 reads YNFKEQ. The length of the CDR3 is 12 residues. CDR3 loop: CASSQGFSPLHF. As DNA, the CDR3 is TGTGCCAGCAGCCAAGGGTTTTCACCCCTCCACTTT.

This clone was observed at least ten times. V usage is TRBV5-1 and J usage is TRBJ1-4; TRBD1 might be the D (5 bases). With 4 bases removed from V and 4 bases from J, the gap between germline ends came to 11 bases. The germline V gene has CDR1 SGHRS and CDR2 YFSETQ. There are 14 residues in the CDR3. The CDR3 DNA reads as TGCGCCAGCAGCCTGCGGGGACGTAATGAAAAACTGTTTTTT. Its translation: CASSLRGRNEKLFF.

This clone was recorded at least ten times. CDR3 in DNA: TGTGCCAGCAGCCCAACCGGGTTGGGGCAGCCCCAGCATTTT. Translating it yields CASSPTGLGQPQHF. V is TRBV6-2 or TRBV6-3 and J is TRBJ1-5; no clear D gene. The CDR3 has 14 residues. Trimming shortened V by 6 bases and J by 7 bases, and 16 bases separated the two germline ends. Germline values: CDR1 MNHEY, CDR2 SVGEGT.

This clone was observed many times. The V and J genes are TRBV7-9 and TRBJ2-5, with 10 bases aligning to TRBD2. Trimming removed 1 base from V and 4 bases from J; junction bases left unmatched: 3. The CDR3 has 15 amino acids. Germline V gene data show CDR1 as SEHNR and CDR2 as FQNEAQ (reference sequence). CDR3 DNA sequence: TGTGCCAGCAGCTTAGTCGGGACTAGCGCAGAGACCCAGTACTTC. Translated: CASSLVGTSAETQYF.

J is TRBJ2-3 and V is TRBV20-1; 7 bases agree with TRBD2. Trimming removed 4 bases from V and 1 base from J; junction bases left unmatched: 14. The V gene's germline CDR1 is DFQATT and CDR2 SNEGSKA (reference sequence). The CDR3 is 17 residues long. CDR3 in DNA: TGCAGTGCTATAGATTCCCGTCTAGCGGTTCGCACAGATACGCAGTATTTT. It is translated as CSAIDSRLAVRTDTQYF.

This clone came up many times. In DNA form, the CDR3 reads TGTGCCAGCAGCCCAGAGACAGTCGACTATGGCTACACCTTC. Amino acid sequence: CASSPETVDYGYTF. V usage is TRBV4-2 and J usage is TRBJ1-2, with TRBD1 as a possible D gene (5 bases). V was trimmed by 4 bases and J by 3 bases, leaving 12 bases between them. The germline V gene has CDR1 LGHNA and CDR2 YNFKEQ. The CDR3 runs 14 residues.